Each of the 28 T cell receptor beta chains below was sequenced from the same sample in a study of cytomegalovirus exposure and HLA in healthy donors. PCR involved 60 Vbeta and 13 Jbeta primers. Using immunoSEQ multiplex PCR, the repertoire was profiled, and TCRdb retains in-frame clones only, with some absent. The sample consists of about 190,000 clones, approximately 80% of them appearing once. Sequencing was done on a sample of PBMCs. These receptors came from a woman aged 25 to 39 in good health and CMV-seronegative.

The chain recombines TRBV30 with TRBJ1-2, with 7 bases that match TRBD1. Per the germline V gene, CDR1 is GTSNPN and CDR2 is SVGIG (reference sequence). CDR3 size: 12 residues. The junction had 4 bases not matched to a gene; V was cut back by 1 base and J by 8 bases. CDR3 in DNA: TGTGCCTGGAGTGCCACAGGGGAGGGCTACACCTTC. Its protein is CAWSATGEGYTF.

The rearrangement links TRBV9 to TRBJ2-1; D might be TRBD2 (6 bases). This CDR3 contains 15 residues. Trimming left V 3 bases short and J 8 bases short, with 18 bases between. CDR1 and CDR2 (germline): SGDLS, YYNGEE. The CDR3 region has the DNA TGTGCCAGCAGCGCCCGGGACTGGACTCTAGATGAGCAGTTCTTC. Its translation is CASSARDWTLDEQFF.

The rearrangement uses TRBV30 and TRBJ2-7; TRBD2 is a possible D gene (5 bases). Germline V gives CDR1 GTSNPN, CDR2 SVGIG (reference sequence). Trimming took off 1 base at V and 12 bases at J, with 25 bases between the two ends. The CDR3 has 15 residues. The CDR3 region is CAWSEHRAGPVYRYF. CDR3 DNA sequence: TGTGCCTGGAGTGAGCATCGGGCGGGTCCCGTTTACCGGTACTTC.

The chain's CDR3 is CASTTSGRTQMINEQFF. DNA of the CDR3: TGTGCCAGTACTACTAGCGGGAGAACTCAGATGATCAATGAGCAGTTCTTC. The V gene is TRBV19, the J gene TRBJ2-1, with 11 bases fitting TRBD2. Germline V CDR1 and CDR2: LNHDA, SQIVND (reference sequence). This CDR3 region has 17 residues. V lost 7 bases and J lost 6; bases outside the gene matches: 14.

There are a few counts of this clone. The chain couples TRBV5-1 to TRBJ1-6; the match to TRBD1 covers 8 bases. After removal of 0 bases from V and 5 bases from J, the junction contained 4 bases not matched to a gene. Germline V gene data show CDR1 as SGHRS and CDR2 as YFSETQ. The CDR3 spans 16 residues. CDR3 coding DNA: TGCGCCAGCAGCTTGGGCCTGACAGGGGATAATTCACCCCTCCACTTT. This translates into CASSLGLTGDNSPLHF.

In its sample, this clone was seen a few times. The chain has TRBV27 and TRBJ2-7, with D possibly matching TRBD1 (7 bases). Germline V gene sequence: CDR1 MNHEY, CDR2 SMNVEV (reference sequence). The CDR3 extends over 14 amino acids. V was clipped by 3 bases and J by 4 bases, with 13 bases between them. In DNA form, the CDR3 reads TGTGCCAGCAGTTTTTCCCAGGGGGGATACGAGCAGTACTTC. Its translation is CASSFSQGGYEQYF.

CDR3 in DNA: TGCGCCAGCAGCTTGGCCCTAAACACCGGGGAGCTGTTTTTT. This encodes CASSLALNTGELFF. The rearrangement links TRBV5-1 to TRBJ2-2; D uncertain. V lost 0 bases, J lost 2 bases, and 5 bases lay in between. This CDR3 has 14 amino acids. Germline V gives CDR1 SGHRS, CDR2 YFSETQ.

This chain connects TRBV9 to TRBJ2-2, with a tentative D call TRBD2 (5 bases). Germline V gene data show CDR1 as SGDLS and CDR2 as YYNGEE. V lost 9 bases and J lost 4, with 10 bases in between. CDR3 length: 12 residues. CDR3 coding DNA: TGTGCCATAGCGCTCACCACCGGGGAGCTGTTTTTT. Translation gives CAIALTTGELFF. The entire variable domain, with the rest obtained from reference TRBV9 and TRBJ2-2, is as follows: DSGVTQTPKHLITATGQRVTLRCSPRSGDLSVYWYQQSLDQGLQFLIQYYNGEERAKGNILERFSAQQFPDLHSELNLSSLELGDSALYFCAIALTTGELFFGEGSRLTVL.

This sequence joins TRBV29-1 and TRBJ1-2; 7 positions agree with TRBD1. This CDR3 is built from 17 residues. CDR1 is SQVTM, CDR2 ANQGSEA, per germline. Germline trimming cut 1 base from V and 3 bases from J; bases unmatched to any gene: 14. For the CDR3, the DNA is TGCAGCGTTGAAGGAGTCCCCGCAGGACAGGTGCACTATGGCTACACCTTC. It encodes CSVEGVPAGQVHYGYTF.

The chain uses TRBV27 and TRBJ2-7, with 10 bases aligning to TRBD2. The germline gives CDR1 MNHEY, CDR2 SMNVEV (reference sequence). The V gene end was trimmed by 4 bases and the J gene end by 4 bases; junction bases not matched to a gene: 7. There are 15 residues in the CDR3. The DNA for the CDR3 is TGTGCCAGCAGTTCGGAGAGCGGGAGGGGGTACGAGCAGTACTTC. It codes for CASSSESGRGYEQYF.

The chain employs TRBV5-1 and TRBJ1-2, with 7 bases matching TRBD1. The germline gives CDR1 SGHRS, CDR2 YFSETQ. This CDR3 comprises 16 residues. V dropped 0 bases and J dropped 1; count of bases not matched to a gene: 6. CDR3 sequence (DNA): TGCGCCAGCAGCTTGGAAGGGACAGACCATAACTATGGCTACACCTTC. Protein product: CASSLEGTDHNYGYTF.

This chain links TRBV5-8 with TRBJ1-5; perhaps TRBD1 as D (5 bases). Germline V gene lookup returns CDR1 SGHTS and CDR2 YDEGEE. Between the trimmed V and J ends, which lost 6 bases and 4 bases, there was a span of 14 bases. The CDR3 covers 14 residues. The CDR3 DNA sequence: TGTGCCAGCACGTCAAGACAGTTTAATCAGCCCCAGCATTTT. Translation: CASTSRQFNQPQHF.

The genes are TRBV5-1 and TRBJ1-6, with D tentatively TRBD1 (5 bases). CDR1 and CDR2 (germline): SGHRS, YFSETQ. This CDR3 comprises 13 residues. Between the trimmed V and J ends, which lost 0 bases and 11 bases, there was a span of 9 bases. Here the CDR3 reads CASSLAGGAPLHF. The CDR3 bases are TGCGCCAGCAGCTTGGCCGGGGGTGCACCCCTCCACTTT.

This clone was picked up one time. The rearrangement uses TRBV10-1 and TRBJ2-2; 8 bases are shared with TRBD1. The V and J ends lost 5 bases and 1 base, in that order; junction bases with no gene match: 15. This CDR3 region has 19 residues. CDR1 WNHNN and CDR2 SYGVQD come from the germline V gene (reference sequence). The CDR3 coding sequence is TGCGCCAGCAGTCCGTCGCTTCGTACCGGGACAGGGAACACCGGGGAGCTGTTTTTT. It codes for CASSPSLRTGTGNTGELFF.

The rearrangement links TRBV7-2 to TRBJ1-1, with a weak D call TRBD1 (5 bases). Germline CDR1 reads SGHTA; CDR2 reads FQGNSA. The CDR3 runs to 14 residues. Between the trimmed V and J ends, which lost 1 base and 7 bases, there was a span of 13 bases. This CDR3 reads CASSLESRVNEAFF. Written as DNA, the CDR3 is TGTGCCAGCAGCTTAGAGTCCAGGGTCAATGAAGCTTTCTTT.

The CDR3 DNA follows: TGTGCCAGCAGCTTAGGACAGGGCCGTCCCGATGAGCAGTTCTTC. Protein sequence: CASSLGQGRPDEQFF. The chain links TRBV11-2 to TRBJ2-1; 7 nucleotides match TRBD1. J lost 8 bases, V lost 1 base, and 8 bases had no gene match. From germline, CDR1 is SGHAT and CDR2 FQNNGV. The CDR3 runs to 15 residues.

The V call is TRBV5-4, the J call TRBJ2-5; 7 nucleotides agree with TRBD1. Germline trimming cut 1 base from V and 7 bases from J; bases unmatched to any gene: 13. The length of the CDR3 is 16 residues. CDR1 is SGHNT, CDR2 YYREEE, per germline (reference sequence). In DNA, the CDR3 is TGTGCCAGCAGCTTGATCGCCGGGACAGTCTGGGGGACCCAGTACTTC. Encoded protein: CASSLIAGTVWGTQYF.

For this clone: Other DNA sequences in this specimen translate into the identical CDR3. The chain couples TRBV5-4 to TRBJ1-1, with TRBD1 identical over 7 bases. The V segment lost 4 bases and the J segment 3 bases; nucleotides outside the gene matches: 6. The CDR3 spans 14 residues. Germline lookup yields CDR1 SGHNT and CDR2 YYREEE (reference sequence). In DNA, the CDR3 is TGTGCCAGCAGCGGGAGGCAGGGGGACACTGAAGCTTTCTTT. The encoded protein is CASSGRQGDTEAFF.

The chain links TRBV5-1 to TRBJ2-1, with 11 nucleotides matching TRBD2. The CDR3 runs 15 residues. J was trimmed by 6 bases and V by 4 bases; bases with no gene match: 6. In germline, CDR1 is SGHRS, CDR2 YFSETQ. This chain's CDR3 is CASSPTSGKLNEQFF. CDR3 DNA: TGCGCCAGCAGCCCGACTAGCGGGAAACTCAATGAGCAGTTCTTC.

The chain recombines TRBV6-6 with TRBJ1-5, with TRBD1 matching over 9 bases. V trimming: 6 bases; J trimming: 0 bases; junction bases outside the gene matches: 6. CDR3 length: 16 amino acids. CDR1 and CDR2 from the germline V gene are MNHNY and SVGAGI (reference sequence). CDR3 DNA sequence: TGTGCCAGCAGCCGTCAGGACAGGGGTAGCAATCAGCCCCAGCATTTT. Translating gives CASSRQDRGSNQPQHF.

The chain recombines TRBV5-1 with TRBJ1-5; weak D call: TRBD1 (5 bases). Germline-derived CDR1 and CDR2 are SGHRS and YFSETQ. There are 14 residues in the CDR3. V lost 5 bases, J lost 2 bases, and 11 bases lay in between. The DNA for the CDR3 is TGCGCCAGCAGACTGTCGGGGGGCAATCAGCCCCAGCATTTT. Translated: CASRLSGGNQPQHF.

This clone showed up just a few times. The rearrangement joins TRBV29-1 to TRBJ2-2; a weak D match, TRBD1 (6 bases). The CDR3 is 14 amino acids. The V end was cut by 2 bases, the J end by 0 bases, with 7 bases between. Germline CDR1 and CDR2: SQVTM and ANQGSEA. CDR3 nucleotides: TGCAGCGTTGAAAGACAGGCGAACACCGGGGAGCTGTTTTTT. This gives the protein CSVERQANTGELFF.

The chain employs TRBV5-4 and TRBJ1-2, with a possible D match to TRBD1 (5 bases). Germline V gene sequence: CDR1 SGHNT, CDR2 YYREEE (reference sequence). The CDR3 is made up of 12 amino acids. V was shortened by 0 bases and J by 6 bases, with 6 bases between the two germline ends. CDR3 in DNA: TGTGCCAGCAGCTTGGCGGGGGATGGCTACACCTTC. It encodes CASSLAGDGYTF. Full variable domain (remainder filled in from reference TRBV5-4 and TRBJ1-2): ETGVTQSPTHLIKTRGQQVTLRCSSQSGHNTVSWYQQALGQGPQFIFQYYREEENGRGNFPPRFSGLQFPNYSSELNVNALELDDSALYLCASSLAGDGYTFGSGTRLTVV.

This rearrangement joins TRBV7-8 to TRBJ1-2; tentatively, D is TRBD1 (5 bases). V was clipped by 5 bases and J by 6 bases, with 16 bases between them. CDR3 length: 14 residues. CDR1 and CDR2 (germline): SGHVS, FQNEAQ. DNA of the CDR3: TGTGCCAGCAGCCCTGGGGGGTGGGTGCATGGCTACACCTTC. This encodes CASSPGGWVHGYTF.

This clone has only a few counts. The rearrangement uses TRBV5-5 and TRBJ2-5, with 10 bases fitting TRBD2. Germline assignment: CDR1 SGHKS and CDR2 YYEKEE (reference sequence). The CDR3 extends over 15 amino acids. Germline trimming cut 4 bases from V and 5 bases from J; bases unmatched to any gene: 8. The CDR3 loop is CASSIGTSDVETQYF. In DNA form, the CDR3 reads TGTGCCAGCAGCATCGGGACTAGCGATGTGGAGACCCAGTACTTC.

The V gene is TRBV11-2, the J gene TRBJ1-1; D might be TRBD1 (5 bases). Germline lookup yields CDR1 SGHAT and CDR2 FQNNGV. The germline V and J ends were trimmed by 5 bases and 8 bases, with 12 bases remaining between them. This CDR3 spans 12 amino acids. The CDR3 DNA sequence: TGTGCCAGCAGCCCATGGGACTCCGAAGCTTTCTTT. Protein sequence: CASSPWDSEAFF.

V and J are TRBV28 and TRBJ1-5, with no clear D. This CDR3 has 12 residues. From germline, CDR1 is MDHEN and CDR2 SYDVKM. Trimming took off 11 bases at V and 6 bases at J, with 14 bases between the two ends. The DNA of the CDR3 is TGTGCCGGCGGAGGCCTGAGTCAGCCCCAGCATTTT. It encodes CAGGGLSQPQHF.

The gene calls are TRBV5-6 and TRBJ2-7; TRBD1 agrees at 7 bases. V was pared by 3 bases and J by 3 bases, with 3 bases of the junction left unmatched. The CDR3 is 13 residues long. Germline values: CDR1 SGHDT, CDR2 YYEEEE. The CDR3 DNA sequence: TGTGCCAGCAGCTCGACAGGGATCTACGAGCAGTACTTC. Amino acids: CASSSTGIYEQYF.